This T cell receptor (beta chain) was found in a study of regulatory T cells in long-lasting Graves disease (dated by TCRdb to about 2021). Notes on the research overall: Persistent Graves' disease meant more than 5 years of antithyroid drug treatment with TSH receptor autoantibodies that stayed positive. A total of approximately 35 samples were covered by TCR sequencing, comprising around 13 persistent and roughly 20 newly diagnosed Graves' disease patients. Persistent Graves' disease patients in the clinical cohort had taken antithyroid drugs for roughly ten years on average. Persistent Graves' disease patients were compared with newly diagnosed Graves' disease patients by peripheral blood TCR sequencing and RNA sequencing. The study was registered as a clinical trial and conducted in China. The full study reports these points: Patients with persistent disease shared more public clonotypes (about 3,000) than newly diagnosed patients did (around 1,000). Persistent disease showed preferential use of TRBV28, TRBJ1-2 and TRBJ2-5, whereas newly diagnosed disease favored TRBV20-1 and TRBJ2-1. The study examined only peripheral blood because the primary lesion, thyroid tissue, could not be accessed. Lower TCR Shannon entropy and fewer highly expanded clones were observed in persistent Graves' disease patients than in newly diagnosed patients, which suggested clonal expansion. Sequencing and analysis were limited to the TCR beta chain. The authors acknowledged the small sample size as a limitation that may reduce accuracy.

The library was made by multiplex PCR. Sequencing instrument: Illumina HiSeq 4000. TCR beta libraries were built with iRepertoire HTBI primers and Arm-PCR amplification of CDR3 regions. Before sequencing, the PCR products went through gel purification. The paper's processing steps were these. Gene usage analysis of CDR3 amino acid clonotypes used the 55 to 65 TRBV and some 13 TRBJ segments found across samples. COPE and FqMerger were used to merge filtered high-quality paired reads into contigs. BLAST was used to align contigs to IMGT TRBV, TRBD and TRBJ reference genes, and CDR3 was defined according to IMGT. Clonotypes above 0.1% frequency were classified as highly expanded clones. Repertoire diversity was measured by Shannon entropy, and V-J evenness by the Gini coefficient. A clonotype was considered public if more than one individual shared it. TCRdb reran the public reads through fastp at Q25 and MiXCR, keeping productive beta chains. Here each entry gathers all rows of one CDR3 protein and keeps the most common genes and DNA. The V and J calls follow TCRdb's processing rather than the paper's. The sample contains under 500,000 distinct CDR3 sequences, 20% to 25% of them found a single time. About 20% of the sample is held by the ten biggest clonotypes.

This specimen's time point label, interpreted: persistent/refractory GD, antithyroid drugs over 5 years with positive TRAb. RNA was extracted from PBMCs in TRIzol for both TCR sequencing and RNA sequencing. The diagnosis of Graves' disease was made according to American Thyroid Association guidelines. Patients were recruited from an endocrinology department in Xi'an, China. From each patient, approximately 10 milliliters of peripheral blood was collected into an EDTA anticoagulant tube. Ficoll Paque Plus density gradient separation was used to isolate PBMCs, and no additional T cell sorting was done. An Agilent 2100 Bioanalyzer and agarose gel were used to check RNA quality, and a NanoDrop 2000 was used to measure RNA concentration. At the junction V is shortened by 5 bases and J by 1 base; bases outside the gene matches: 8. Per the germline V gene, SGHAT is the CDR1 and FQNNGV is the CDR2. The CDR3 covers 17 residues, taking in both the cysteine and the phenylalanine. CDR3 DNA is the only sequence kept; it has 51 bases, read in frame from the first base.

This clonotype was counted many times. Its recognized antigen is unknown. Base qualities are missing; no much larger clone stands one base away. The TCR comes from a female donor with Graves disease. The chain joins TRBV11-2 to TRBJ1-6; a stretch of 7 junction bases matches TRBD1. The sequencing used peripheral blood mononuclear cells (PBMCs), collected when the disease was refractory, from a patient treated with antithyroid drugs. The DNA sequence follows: TGTGCCAGCAGCCTCGAGGGGGCGATTTCCTATAATTCACCCCTCCACTTT. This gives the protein CASSLEGAISYNSPLHF.